This T cell receptor beta chain derives from a study of T-cell memory formation after mild COVID-19. As for the study in general: The two donors had largely donor-specific TCR clusters. General observations from the study: A balance of CD4 and CD8 characterized clones contracting day 15 to 85, whereas later expanders leaned CD4+.

The length of the CDR3 is 12 residues. The trim removed 7 bases at V and 3 bases at J, leaving 2 bases unmatched. Looked up from germline, CDR1 is MNHNY and CDR2 is SVGAGI (reference sequence). In regard to this clonotype: Its antigen is unidentified.

Libraries for TCRalpha and TCRbeta carried sample barcodes and unique molecular identifiers via 5'RACE. Using its own MiXCR run on the 5' RACE reads, TCRdb lists one record per CDR3 protein. Altogether more than 200,000 distinct CDR3 sequences are present, about 15% being singletons, with the ten largest covering approximately 3.5%. The chain carries TRBV6-6 and TRBJ2-7, with TRBD1 identical over 8 bases. The sequenced sample was PBMCs or a T cell subset sorted from them (not recorded which). The receptor comes from a young man who had mild COVID-19 (a few samples of this study predate the infection). Cell type and time point are not known. For the CDR3, the DNA is TGTGCCAGCACAGGGGGCCTCTACGAGCAGTACTTC. It is translated as CASTGGLYEQYF.